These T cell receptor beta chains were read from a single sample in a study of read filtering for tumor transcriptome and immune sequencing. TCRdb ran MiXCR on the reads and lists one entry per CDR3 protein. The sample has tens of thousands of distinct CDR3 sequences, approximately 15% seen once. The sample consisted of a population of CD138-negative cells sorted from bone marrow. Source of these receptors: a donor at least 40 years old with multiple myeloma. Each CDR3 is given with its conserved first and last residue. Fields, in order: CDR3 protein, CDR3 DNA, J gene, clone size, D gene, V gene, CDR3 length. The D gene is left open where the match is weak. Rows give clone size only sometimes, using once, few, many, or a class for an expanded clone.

CASSLDLAGTTDTQYF TGTGCCAGCAGCTTAGATTTAGCGGGAACCACAGATACGCAGTATTTT TRBJ2-3 many TRBD2 TRBV7-2 16
CASSEGQGGCNQPQHF TGTGCCAGCAGCGAAGGACAGGGAGGGTGCAATCAGCCCCAGCATTTT TRBJ1-5 - - TRBV21-1 16
CAGTTGAPTYNEQFF TGTGCCGGCACCACCGGGGCCCCGACCTACAATGAGCAGTTCTTC TRBJ2-1 - - TRBV6-5 15
CASSYGTGWYEQYF TGTGCCAGCAGCTACGGGACAGGGTGGTACGAGCAGTACTTC TRBJ2-7 many TRBD1 TRBV5-5 14
CSVELPNTGELFF TGCAGCGTTGAACTTCCGAACACCGGGGAGCTGTTTTTT TRBJ2-2 many - TRBV29-1 13
CASSLTPQGNEQFF TGTGCCAGCAGTTTAACGCCCCAAGGGAATGAGCAGTTCTTC TRBJ2-1 many - TRBV28 14
CASSQLAGGSEQYF TGTGCCAGCAGTCAACTAGCGGGAGGAAGCGAGCAGTACTTC TRBJ2-7 many TRBD2 TRBV6-6 14
CASTDSESYEQYF TGTGCCAGTACGGACAGTGAATCCTACGAGCAGTACTTC TRBJ2-7 many - TRBV6-6 13
CASSQGGLAGVGTGELFF TGCGCCAGCAGCCAAGGAGGACTAGCGGGGGTGGGCACCGGGGAGCTGTTTTTT TRBJ2-2 many TRBD2 TRBV4-1 18
CSADGRESDTQYF TGCAGTGCCGACGGGAGGGAGTCAGATACGCAGTATTTT TRBJ2-3 many TRBD2 TRBV20-1 13